This TCR beta chain is drawn from a study of blood T cell repertoires in COVID-19. Across the study: Acute and convalescent COVID-19 samples came from the United States, Italy and Spain. The cDNA or gDNA used as material had been derived from T cells, B-cell-depleted T cells, or PBMCs.

In its sample, this clone was seen a few times. Original handling: Reference gene primer amplification in the assay estimated nucleated cell counts. Sequencing used immunoSEQ multiplex PCR; TCRdb keeps in-frame clones, though not all of them. The DNA was the basis for D and trimming; V, J and clone size are from that table. The table has approximately 220,000 clones, roughly 80% seen once. Germline CDR1 KGHSH, CDR2 LQKENI. Trimming at V came to 3 bases and at J to 11 bases, leaving 11 bases not matched to a gene. The CDR3 sequence is 15 residues long. Sequencing was done on a sample of peripheral blood. The receptor was isolated from a woman older than 75 with acute or convalescent COVID-19. This chain uses TRBV18 with TRBJ2-1; 9 positions match TRBD2. The CDR3 bases are TGTGCCAGCTCACCCTCTAGCGGGGCGGCTACCCAGCAGTTCTTC. It codes for CASSPSSGAATQQFF.